This is a list of T cell receptor beta chains from one sample in a study of blood T cell repertoires in COVID-19. This table comes from immunoSEQ multiplex PCR, and its TCRdb copy is limited to in-frame clones, with some not included. The sample has 150,000 to 200,000 clones, over 80% seen once; the top ten hold about a tenth. Sequenced: peripheral blood. The receptors were gathered from a woman of 80 years or more with active or convalescent COVID-19. The CDR3 runs from the conserved cysteine through the conserved F or W. The order of the fields is V gene, clone size, D gene, J gene, CDR3 DNA, CDR3 protein. A D gene is named only where the DNA matches it firmly. A row's size may be missing; if present it is once, few, many or a size class.

v_gene: TRBV25-1
abundance: few
d_gene: -
j_gene: TRBJ1-3
CDR3nt: TGTGCCAGCGCAAGGGTGGGGCCCGGAAACACCATATATTTT
CDR3aa: CASARVGPGNTIYF

v_gene: TRBV7-8
abundance: few
d_gene: -
j_gene: TRBJ1-1
CDR3nt: TGTGCCAGCAGCTTAGCTGAGAAGAACACTGAAGCTTTCTTT
CDR3aa: CASSLAEKNTEAFF

v_gene: TRBV5-1
abundance: -
d_gene: -
j_gene: TRBJ2-2
CDR3nt: TGCGCCAGCAGCACCGGACAGATCGACACCGGGGAGCTGTTTTTT
CDR3aa: CASSTGQIDTGELFF

v_gene: TRBV9
abundance: -
d_gene: TRBD1
j_gene: TRBJ1-6
CDR3nt: TGTGCCAGCAGCGTGGAGGGGGCGTATAATTCACCCCTCCACTTT
CDR3aa: CASSVEGAYNSPLHF

v_gene: TRBV11-2
abundance: -
d_gene: -
j_gene: TRBJ2-1
CDR3nt: TGTGCCAGCAGCTTATTGACTAGTAGCAATGAGCAGTTCTTC
CDR3aa: CASSLLTSSNEQFF

v_gene: TRBV9
abundance: -
d_gene: TRBD2
j_gene: TRBJ2-2
CDR3nt: TGTGCCAGCAGCCCCCCCCGGGAAGCGGGGAGTACCGGGGAGCTGTTTTTT
CDR3aa: CASSPPREAGSTGELFF

v_gene: TRBV10-3
abundance: -
d_gene: -
j_gene: TRBJ1-4
CDR3nt: TGTGCCATCAGTGAGTCGTTCGGCGGCTTGAATGAAAAACTGTTTTTT
CDR3aa: CAISESFGGLNEKLFF

v_gene: TRBV6-1
abundance: many
d_gene: -
j_gene: TRBJ1-6
CDR3nt: TGTGCCAGCAGGGAAAAGGGACAATTTAAGCGTTCACCCCTCCACTTT
CDR3aa: CASREKGQFKRSPLHF

v_gene: TRBV30
abundance: -
d_gene: -
j_gene: TRBJ2-3
CDR3nt: TGTGCCTGGAGTGTAAGGACTGCTAGCACAGATACGCAGTATTTT
CDR3aa: CAWSVRTASTDTQYF

v_gene: TRBV6-5
abundance: once
d_gene: TRBD1
j_gene: TRBJ1-1
CDR3nt: TGTGCCAGCACCGACAGGGGGAACACTGAAGCTTTCTTT
CDR3aa: CASTDRGNTEAFF

v_gene: TRBV11-2
abundance: once
d_gene: TRBD2
j_gene: TRBJ2-5
CDR3nt: TGTGCCAGCAGCTTAGGGGTGACTAGCGGGAGGGAGACCCAGTACTTC
CDR3aa: CASSLGVTSGRETQYF

v_gene: TRBV7-9
abundance: -
d_gene: -
j_gene: TRBJ1-2
CDR3nt: TGTGCCAGCAGCGTCGCAGGGAACCAAAACTATGGCTACACCTTC
CDR3aa: CASSVAGNQNYGYTF

v_gene: TRBV6-4
abundance: -
d_gene: -
j_gene: TRBJ1-2
CDR3nt: TGTGCCAGCAGTGATTCGGGTATCGATGGCTACACCTTC
CDR3aa: CASSDSGIDGYTF

v_gene: TRBV19
abundance: -
d_gene: TRBD1
j_gene: TRBJ1-3
CDR3nt: TGTGCCAGTAGTCCGCGACCCGGACAGGGGGCCGTTGGAAACACCATATATTTT
CDR3aa: CASSPRPGQGAVGNTIYF

v_gene: TRBV6-5
abundance: -
d_gene: -
j_gene: TRBJ2-7
CDR3nt: TGTGCCAGCAGAACCTACCGGGAGCGCTCCTACGAGCAGTACTTC
CDR3aa: CASRTYRERSYEQYF

v_gene: TRBV10-3
abundance: -
d_gene: -
j_gene: TRBJ2-5
CDR3nt: TGTGCCGCTCGCCGGGACAATCAAGAGACCCAGTACTTC
CDR3aa: CAARRDNQETQYF

v_gene: TRBV19
abundance: -
d_gene: TRBD1
j_gene: TRBJ1-2
CDR3nt: TGTGCCAGTAGTATAGTTCAGGGACAGGGCTATGGCTACACCTTC
CDR3aa: CASSIVQGQGYGYTF

v_gene: TRBV4-2
abundance: -
d_gene: -
j_gene: TRBJ1-2
CDR3nt: TGTGCCAGCAGCCAAGATTACCAGACGGAGACTAACTATGGCTACACCTTC
CDR3aa: CASSQDYQTETNYGYTF

v_gene: TRBV7-9
abundance: few
d_gene: -
j_gene: TRBJ1-1
CDR3nt: TGTGCCAGCAGCCTCCTGACAGTAAACACTGAAGCTTTCTTT
CDR3aa: CASSLLTVNTEAFF

v_gene: TRBV4-2
abundance: -
d_gene: -
j_gene: TRBJ1-1
CDR3nt: TGTGCCAGCAGCCGACGGGAGGGTGGGATGAACACTGAAGCTTTCTTT
CDR3aa: CASSRREGGMNTEAFF

v_gene: TRBV10-3
abundance: few
d_gene: -
j_gene: TRBJ2-7
CDR3nt: TGTGCCATCCCTACAATGGGGGGGGGCAGGCCGACCTACGAGCAGTACTTC
CDR3aa: CAIPTMGGGRPTYEQYF

v_gene: TRBV6-2/TRBV6-3
abundance: -
d_gene: TRBD1
j_gene: TRBJ1-5
CDR3nt: TGTGCCAGCAGTACCCCACAGGGGGTGGGACAGCCCCAGCATTTT
CDR3aa: CASSTPQGVGQPQHF

v_gene: TRBV4-1
abundance: -
d_gene: TRBD1
j_gene: TRBJ1-1
CDR3nt: TGCGCCAGCAGCCACTACAGGGGGAACACTGAAGCTTTCTTT
CDR3aa: CASSHYRGNTEAFF

v_gene: TRBV29-1
abundance: -
d_gene: -
j_gene: TRBJ2-7
CDR3nt: TGCAGCGTTGAACGGGCAGGGGCTACCTACGAGCAGTACTTC
CDR3aa: CSVERAGATYEQYF